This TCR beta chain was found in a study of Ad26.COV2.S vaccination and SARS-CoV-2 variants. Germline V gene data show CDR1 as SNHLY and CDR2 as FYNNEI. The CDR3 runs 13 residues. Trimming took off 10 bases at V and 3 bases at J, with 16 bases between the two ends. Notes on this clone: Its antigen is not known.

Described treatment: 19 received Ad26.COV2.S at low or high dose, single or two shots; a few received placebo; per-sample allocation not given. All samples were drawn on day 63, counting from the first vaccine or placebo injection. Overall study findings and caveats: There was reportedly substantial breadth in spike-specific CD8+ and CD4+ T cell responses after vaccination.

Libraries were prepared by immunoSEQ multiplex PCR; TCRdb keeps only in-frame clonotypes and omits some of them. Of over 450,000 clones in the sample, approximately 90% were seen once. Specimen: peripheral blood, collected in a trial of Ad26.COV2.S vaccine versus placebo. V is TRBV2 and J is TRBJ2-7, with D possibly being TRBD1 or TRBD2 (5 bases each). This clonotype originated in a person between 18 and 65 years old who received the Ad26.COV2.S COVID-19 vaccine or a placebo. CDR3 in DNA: TGTGCCACCGCCGGGACGACCGTCTACGAGCAGTACTTC. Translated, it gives CATAGTTVYEQYF.